The clone carrying this T cell receptor beta chain was counted only a few times. Its antigen is undetermined. These data come from a study of T-cell memory formation after mild COVID-19. Study results and limitations: Pre-infection memory harbored some responding clones, suggesting cross-reactive memory joined. Clones that got smaller from day 15 to 85 had even CD4/CD8, while clones growing later tipped toward CD4+. What remained unconfirmed was the SARS-CoV-2 specificity of second-wave clones peaking on day 37.

With constant-segment primers, 5'RACE yielded cDNA libraries of TCR alpha and TCR beta that carried sample barcodes and UMIs. TCRdb independently ran MiXCR on the 5' RACE reads; one entry per CDR3 protein. The profile covers hundreds of thousands of distinct CDR3 sequences, with around 15% appearing a single time and around 21% taken by the ten largest. Trimming cost V 5 bases and J 4 bases; bases outside gene matches: 8. This CDR3 has 15 amino acids. Germline V gene sequence: CDR1 SGHTA, CDR2 FQGNSA. The source material was PBMCs or a T cell subset sorted from them (not recorded which). The chain combines TRBV7-2 with TRBJ2-7, with 10 positions matching TRBD1. This sequence was found in a man between 18 and 35 years old who had mild COVID-19 (a few samples of this study predate the infection). Cell type and time point are not known. Written as DNA, the CDR3 is TGTGCCAGCAGCCATATTGGACAGGGGGGGTACGAGCAGTACTTC. The encoded protein is CASSHIGQGGYEQYF.